The 20 T cell receptor beta chains in this list originate from one sample, sequenced in a study of cytomegalovirus exposure and HLA in healthy donors. Assay: immunoSEQ multiplex PCR; the TCRdb copy retains only in-frame clones and omits some. The sample gives around 99,000 clones, 88% of which show up once; more than 2% is in the top ten. The sample consisted of PBMCs. The receptors stem from a woman under 30 in good health and CMV-seronegative.

The J gene is TRBJ2-5, the V gene TRBV27, with 7 nucleotides matching TRBD2. The CDR3 loop spans 15 amino acids. Germline CDR1 is MNHEY and CDR2 is SMNVEV (reference sequence). The V gene end was trimmed by 2 bases and the J gene end by 5 bases; junction bases not matched to a gene: 8. As DNA, the CDR3 is TGTGCCAGCAGTTTAATCGGGGGGATAGGGGAGACCCAGTACTTC. It translates to CASSLIGGIGETQYF.

The chain uses TRBV11-3 and TRBJ2-2; D call uncertain. Germline-derived CDR1 and CDR2 are SGHNT and YENEEA. This CDR3 comprises 13 residues. The V end lost 5 bases, the J end lost 2 bases, and 6 bases lay between the germline ends. This CDR3 is CASSPRNTGELFF. The CDR3, as DNA: TGTGCCAGCAGCCCCAGAAACACCGGGGAGCTGTTTTTT.

The CDR3 sequence is CASSLGGTRGGLRADTQYF. Written as DNA, the CDR3 is TGTGCCAGCAGCTTAGGTGGTACGCGGGGGGGCCTTCGGGCAGATACGCAGTATTTT. V is TRBV11-1 and J is TRBJ2-3; TRBD2 matches at 9 bases. This CDR3 is built from 19 residues. V lost 1 base, J lost 4 bases, and 15 bases stayed unmatched. Germline V gene sequence: CDR1 SGHAT, CDR2 FQDESV (reference sequence).

The chain uses TRBV2 and TRBJ2-1; TRBD2 matches at 9 bases. The CDR3 covers 17 residues. Trimming removed 6 bases from V and 2 bases from J; junction bases left unmatched: 11. CDR1 SNHLY and CDR2 FYNNEI come from the germline V gene. The CDR3, as DNA: TGTGCCAGCAGCGCTGACGTAGCGGGGGACACCTACAATGAGCAGTTCTTC. Its translation is CASSADVAGDTYNEQFF.

The rearrangement links TRBV7-2 to TRBJ2-7; D might be TRBD1 (6 bases). V lost 2 bases and J 0 bases, leaving 11 bases between the germline ends. CDR3 length: 15 residues. The V gene's germline CDR1 is SGHTA and CDR2 FQGNSA. As DNA, the CDR3 is TGTGCCAGCAGCTTAATGACAGGAAGCTCCTACGAGCAGTACTTC. Amino acid sequence: CASSLMTGSSYEQYF.

This clone was seen once. This sequence joins TRBV28 and TRBJ2-3; D gene ambiguous. Germline loops: CDR1 MDHEN, CDR2 SYDVKM. The CDR3 is made up of 12 amino acids. V lost 6 bases, J lost 9 bases, and 13 bases lay in between. CDR3 nucleotide sequence: TGTGCCAGCAGCTACCTCCCCGGGACGCAGTATTTT. This gives the protein CASSYLPGTQYF.

This chain connects TRBV5-1 to TRBJ2-1; 11 nucleotides agree with TRBD2. In germline, CDR1 is SGHRS, CDR2 YFSETQ. The CDR3 runs to 15 residues. Germline trimming cut 7 bases from V and 6 bases from J; bases unmatched to any gene: 9. The CDR3 nucleotides are TGCGCCAGCGGAACCGGGACTAGCGGCATCAATGAGCAGTTCTTC. Translated: CASGTGTSGINEQFF.

The J gene is TRBJ2-5, the V gene TRBV15; D is perhaps TRBD2 (6 bases). Germline CDR1 reads LNHNV; CDR2 reads YYDKDF (reference sequence). V lost 4 bases and J lost 5, with 8 bases in between. This CDR3 is 12 amino acids long. The CDR3 loop reads CATSTGSETQYF. CDR3 bases: TGTGCCACCAGCACCGGGAGCGAGACCCAGTACTTC.

The rearrangement links TRBV27 to TRBJ2-7, with TRBD2 identical over 9 bases. With 5 bases clipped from V and 7 bases from J, the junction kept 12 bases outside the gene matches. This CDR3 contains 15 residues. Germline CDR1 MNHEY, CDR2 SMNVEV (reference sequence). The CDR3, as DNA: TGTGCCAGCAGTCAAGGACTAGCGCCCATATTTGAGCAGTACTTC. Translation gives CASSQGLAPIFEQYF.

The rearrangement joins TRBV28 to TRBJ2-5; a weak D match, TRBD2 (6 bases). CDR1 is MDHEN, CDR2 SYDVKM, per germline. Trimming left V 3 bases short and J 2 bases short, with 16 bases between. This CDR3 spans 16 amino acids. This CDR3 is CASSLTRESRQETQYF. CDR3 bases: TGTGCCAGCAGTTTGACACGGGAGAGTAGGCAAGAGACCCAGTACTTC.

The V call is TRBV7-6, the J call TRBJ2-1; D uncertain. Deletions cut 1 base from V and 1 base from J, with 11 bases between. Germline CDR1 SGHVS, CDR2 FNYEAQ. There are 16 residues in the CDR3. CDR3 bases: TGTGCCAGCAGCTTAGGAGGCACTCGGTCCTACAATGAGCAGTTCTTC. It translates to CASSLGGTRSYNEQFF. The entire variable domain, with the rest obtained from reference TRBV7-6 and TRBJ2-1, is as follows: GAGVSQSPRYKVTKRGQDVALRCDPISGHVSLYWYRQALGQGPEFLTYFNYEAQQDKSGLPNDRFSAERPEGSISTLTIQRTEQRDSAMYRCASSLGGTRSYNEQFFGPGTRLTVL.

The chain recombines TRBV28 with TRBJ2-7, with D maybe TRBD1 (7 bases). V lost 6 bases and J 6 bases, leaving 24 bases between the germline ends. Germline CDR1 reads MDHEN; CDR2 reads SYDVKM. The CDR3 sequence is 16 residues long. Written as DNA, the CDR3 is TGTGCCAGCAGGCTCCTAATAGCTGCAGGGGGAGGCGAGCAGTACTTC. Translated: CASRLLIAAGGGEQYF.

The V and J genes are TRBV25-1 and TRBJ2-5, with 9 bases that match TRBD2. The CDR3 consists of 11 residues. The germline V gene has CDR1 MGHDK and CDR2 SYGVNS. The DNA of the CDR3 is TGTCCGGGACTAGCAGAAGAGACCCAGTACTTC. Its protein is CPGLAEETQYF.

This chain links TRBV6-6 with TRBJ1-2; D not certain. Trimming took off 0 bases at V and 6 bases at J, with 8 bases between the two ends. Germline V gene lookup returns CDR1 MNHNY and CDR2 SVGAGI (reference sequence). The length of the CDR3 is 13 residues. Here the CDR3 reads CASSYSSFDGYTF. The CDR3 bases are TGTGCCAGCAGTTACTCAAGCTTCGATGGCTACACCTTC.

V usage is TRBV5-4 and J usage is TRBJ2-5; D unresolved. V was cut by 1 base and J by 7 bases, with 11 bases left in between. This CDR3 is built from 13 residues. The V gene's germline CDR1 is SGHNT and CDR2 YYREEE (reference sequence). This CDR3 reads CASSLFRSGTQYF. The DNA of the CDR3 is TGTGCCAGCAGCTTGTTCCGCTCGGGGACCCAGTACTTC. Variable domain in full (rest from reference TRBV5-4 and TRBJ2-5): ETGVTQSPTHLIKTRGQQVTLRCSSQSGHNTVSWYQQALGQGPQFIFQYYREEENGRGNFPPRFSGLQFPNYSSELNVNALELDDSALYLCASSLFRSGTQYFGPGTRLLVL.

The V call is TRBV14, the J call TRBJ2-7; TRBD1 is a possible D gene (6 bases). In germline, CDR1 is SGHDN, CDR2 FVKESK. The CDR3 sequence is 17 residues long. Trimming left V 4 bases short and J 4 bases short, with 23 bases between. The CDR3 coding sequence is TGTGCCAGCAGCCGGGGGAGTGGGGGCCTAGCTGTTTACGAGCAGTACTTC. It yields the protein CASSRGSGGLAVYEQYF. Variable domain in full (rest from reference TRBV14 and TRBJ2-7): EAGVTQFPSHSVIEKGQTVTLRCDPISGHDNLYWYRRVMGKEIKFLLHFVKESKQDESGMPNNRFLAERTGGTYSTLKVQPAELEDSGVYFCASSRGSGGLAVYEQYFGPGTRLTVT.

CDR3 nucleotides: TGTGCCAGCAGCTTATCCCCCGCTAGTCGTGTGCACAATGAGCAGTTCTTC. It encodes CASSLSPASRVHNEQFF. The chain has TRBV5-4 and TRBJ2-1; D ambiguous. Looked up from germline, CDR1 is SGHNT and CDR2 is YYREEE (reference sequence). Between the trimmed V and J ends, which lost 2 bases and 5 bases, there was a span of 20 bases. CDR3 length: 17 amino acids.

The sample holds one count of this clone. V usage is TRBV7-2 and J usage is TRBJ2-7; possibly TRBD2 for D (5 bases). This CDR3 has 11 residues. V shed 4 bases and J shed 7 bases, with 8 bases lying between them. The germline V gene has CDR1 SGHTA and CDR2 FQGNSA. The CDR3 nucleotides are TGTGCCAGCAGCTCCAGACTAGAGCAGTACTTC. Translated: CASSSRLEQYF.

The genes are TRBV4-3 and TRBJ1-5; perhaps TRBD1 as D (5 bases). The CDR3 covers 14 residues. The V gene lost 0 bases and the J gene lost 7 bases, with 10 bases spanning the gap. Germline CDR1 and CDR2: LGHNA and YSLEER. CDR3 nucleotides: TGCGCCAGCAGCCAAGATATACAGGTACAGCCCCAGCATTTT. Amino acids: CASSQDIQVQPQHF.

The chain combines TRBV5-1 with TRBJ2-2; 7 bases fit TRBD1. V lost 6 bases and J lost 1; bases outside the gene matches: 12. The germline V gene encodes CDR1 SGHRS and CDR2 YFSETQ. The CDR3 covers 17 residues. The CDR3 sequence is CASKDHLGDRNTGELFF. CDR3 DNA: TGCGCCAGCAAGGACCATCTGGGGGACAGGAACACCGGGGAGCTGTTTTTT.